This entry lists 29 T cell receptor beta chains sequenced from one sample in a study of T-cell memory formation after mild COVID-19. TCRdb called the 5' RACE reads again in MiXCR, with one record for every CDR3 protein. The sample has over 450,000 distinct CDR3 sequences, 20% seen once; the top ten hold around 13%. What was sequenced was PBMCs or a T cell subset sorted from them (not recorded which). The receptors were gathered from an adult woman who had mild COVID-19 (a few samples of this study predate the infection). Cell type and time point are not known.

This clonotype turned up a few times. The V gene is TRBV7-9, the J gene TRBJ1-4; D gene ambiguous. Germline V lookup: CDR1 SEHNR, CDR2 FQNEAQ (reference sequence). The length of the CDR3 is 12 residues. The V gene lost 7 bases and the J gene lost 7 bases, with 10 bases spanning the gap. CDR3 in DNA: TGTGCCAGCATGAAGGGAGCTGAAAAACTGTTTTTT. It encodes CASMKGAEKLFF.

This chain connects TRBV7-2 to TRBJ2-3; 8 bases map to TRBD1. The germline V gene has CDR1 SGHTA and CDR2 FQGNSA. Losses at the gene ends were 3 bases for V and 4 bases for J; bases not matched to a gene: 3. There are 14 residues in the CDR3. The CDR3 here is CASSFDRGPDTQYF. The CDR3 DNA reads TGTGCCAGCAGCTTTGACAGGGGCCCAGATACGCAGTATTTT.

This clonotype came up a few times. V and J are TRBV12-3 or TRBV12-4 and TRBJ2-1; the D gene is possibly TRBD2 (5 bases). V was shortened by 6 bases and J by 16 bases, with 22 bases between the two germline ends. The CDR3 is made up of 13 amino acids. CDR3 in amino acids: CASSEEVLLNLFF. DNA of the CDR3: TGTGCCAGCAGCGAGGAGGTCCTTTTAAACCTTTTCTTC.

This clonotype was seen a few times. This chain links TRBV4-2 with TRBJ2-3, with a possible D match to TRBD2 (5 bases). Germline V gene data show CDR1 as LGHNA and CDR2 as YNFKEQ. V lost 0 bases and J lost 12, with 19 bases in between. The CDR3 consists of 15 residues. The CDR3 spells CASSQEVPAEPSQYF. As DNA, the CDR3 is TGTGCCAGCAGCCAAGAGGTCCCAGCGGAGCCCTCCCAGTATTTT.

This clonotype showed up many times. The chain couples TRBV9 to TRBJ2-3; 10 bases line up with TRBD2. CDR3 size: 16 residues. Germline lookup yields CDR1 SGDLS and CDR2 YYNGEE. The V gene end was trimmed by 0 bases and the J gene end by 2 bases; junction bases not matched to a gene: 3. The CDR3 bases are TGTGCCAGCAGCGTAGGGACTAGCGGAAACACAGATACGCAGTATTTT. This codes for CASSVGTSGNTDTQYF.

The chain combines TRBV12-3 or TRBV12-4 with TRBJ2-1, with D maybe TRBD1 (5 bases). CDR3 length: 14 residues. V shed 3 bases and J shed 5 bases, with 11 bases lying between them. CDR3 sequence reads: CASSFLDRNNEQFF. CDR3 nucleotide sequence: TGTGCCAGCAGTTTTCTAGACAGAAACAATGAGCAGTTCTTC.

The chain carries TRBV12-3 or TRBV12-4 and TRBJ2-1; TRBD1 agrees at 11 bases. V gave up 6 bases and J gave up 5 bases; unmatched junction bases: 3. This CDR3 has 14 amino acids. CDR3 sequence: CASRGTGGDNEQFF. In DNA, the CDR3 is TGTGCCAGCAGAGGGACAGGGGGTGACAATGAGCAGTTCTTC.

The CDR3 sequence: CASSFTGIQYF. The DNA for the CDR3 is TGTGCCAGCAGTTTCACAGGCATTCAGTACTTC. The chain has TRBV28 and TRBJ2-4; D may be TRBD1 (5 bases). Germline CDR1 is MDHEN and CDR2 is SYDVKM. V was trimmed by 3 bases and J by 9 bases, leaving 6 bases between them. The CDR3 has 11 amino acids.

The chain joins TRBV5-1 to TRBJ2-2; maybe TRBD1 (5 bases). V lost 5 bases, J lost 4 bases, and 21 bases lay in between. Germline loops: CDR1 SGHRS, CDR2 YFSETQ. The CDR3 loop spans 17 amino acids. The CDR3 reads CASRISIGAGPTGELFF. The DNA for the CDR3 is TGCGCCAGCAGGATAAGTATTGGTGCAGGGCCCACCGGGGAGCTGTTTTTT.

The table lists this clonotype with many counts. V usage is TRBV15 and J usage is TRBJ1-4; D remains ambiguous. Trimming removed 0 bases at V and 2 bases at J, with 10 bases between. Looked up from germline, CDR1 is LNHNV and CDR2 is YYDKDF (reference sequence). The CDR3 is 16 amino acids. Here the CDR3 DNA reads TGTGCCACCAGCAGAGATGGGATTCGCACTAATGAAAAACTGTTTTTT. Amino acids: CATSRDGIRTNEKLFF.

This clonotype has a handful of counts. The gene calls are TRBV6-2 or TRBV6-3 and TRBJ2-7; perhaps TRBD1 as D (6 bases). With 6 bases removed from V and 3 bases from J, the gap between germline ends came to 18 bases. The germline CDR1 and CDR2 sequences are MNHEY and SVGEGT. CDR3 size: 15 residues. CDR3 DNA sequence: TGTGCCAGCAGCCACAGACAGGTGCTACTCTACGAGCAGTACTTC. As protein: CASSHRQVLLYEQYF.

The chain links TRBV20-1 to TRBJ2-1; D might be TRBD2 (6 bases). Trimming shortened V by 5 bases and J by 15 bases, and 11 bases separated the two germline ends. Germline CDR1 and CDR2: DFQATT and SNEGSKA (reference sequence). This CDR3 region has 9 residues. In nucleotides, the CDR3 is TGCAGTGCTTCCATGGAGGGGTTCTTC. It specifies CSASMEGFF.

There are many counts of this clonotype. The chain is built from TRBV6-5 and TRBJ2-7; D is unresolved. V was clipped by 2 bases and J by 4 bases, with 9 bases between them. CDR3 length equals 13 residues. Per germline, CDR1 MNHEY and CDR2 SVGAGI. CDR3 DNA: TGTGCCAGCAGTTACCCACCCGGATACGAGCAGTACTTC. It translates to CASSYPPGYEQYF.

V gene TRBV7-3 combines with J gene TRBJ2-1, with 11 bases lining up with TRBD2. J lost 8 bases, V lost 1 base, and 4 bases had no gene match. In germline, CDR1 is SGHTA, CDR2 FQGTGA. This CDR3 is 15 amino acids long. CDR3 DNA sequence: TGTGCCAGCAGCTTAATGGAACTAGCGGGAGATGAGCAGTTCTTC. It encodes CASSLMELAGDEQFF.

J is TRBJ2-5 and V is TRBV7-9; D perhaps matches TRBD2 (6 bases). Germline V gene data show CDR1 as SEHNR and CDR2 as FQNEAQ (reference sequence). V dropped 11 bases and J dropped 0 bases, with 13 bases sitting between them. CDR3 length equals 13 residues. In DNA form, the CDR3 reads TGTGCCTGCCCAAGGAGGGACCAAGAGACCCAGTACTTC. Its translation is CACPRRDQETQYF. Filled out from reference TRBV7-9 and TRBJ2-5, the complete variable domain reads DTGVSQNPRHKITKRGQNVTFRCDPISEHNRLYWYRQTLGQGPEFLTYFQNEAQLEKSRLLSDRFSAERPKGSFSTLEIQRTEQGDSAMYLCACPRRDQETQYFGPGTRLLVL.

The chain employs TRBV11-1 and TRBJ2-3, with 10 bases identical to TRBD1. CDR1 is SGHAT and CDR2 is FQDESV in the germline V gene (reference sequence). The trim removed 4 bases at V and 11 bases at J, leaving 9 bases unmatched. This CDR3 spans 14 amino acids. For the CDR3, the DNA is TGTGCCAGCAGCTCACCGGGACAGGGGTTGGGGCAGTATTTT. Translating it yields CASSSPGQGLGQYF. The whole variable domain, filled in from reference TRBV11-1 and TRBJ2-3, reads EAEVAQSPRYKITEKSQAVAFWCDPISGHATLYWYRQILGQGPELLVQFQDESVVDDSQLPKDRFSAERLKGVDSTLKIQPAELGDSAMYLCASSSPGQGLGQYFGPGTRLTVL.

The genes are TRBV5-1 and TRBJ1-1; 8 bases are a match to TRBD1. After removal of 7 bases from V and 2 bases from J, the junction contained 10 bases not matched to a gene. Germline CDR1 reads SGHRS; CDR2 reads YFSETQ. The CDR3 has 15 residues. The CDR3 nucleotides read TGCGCCAGCCTCGGCTCAGGGGGCCTAAACACTGAAGCTTTCTTT. Its translation: CASLGSGGLNTEAFF. Supplemented by reference TRBV5-1 and TRBJ1-1, the full variable domain reads KAGVTQTPRYLIKTRGQQVTLSCSPISGHRSVSWYQQTPGQGLQFLFEYFSETQRNKGNFPGRFSGRQFSNSRSEMNVSTLELGDSALYLCASLGSGGLNTEAFFGQGTRLTVV.

This chain connects TRBV6-5 to TRBJ2-1; TRBD2 might be the D (6 bases). Trimming took off 6 bases at V and 8 bases at J, with 23 bases between the two ends. The CDR3 is 16 amino acids. Germline CDR1 MNHEY, CDR2 SVGAGI. In DNA form, the CDR3 reads TGTGCCAGCAGGAACCCCGGGAGTACGGACGGCGATGAGCAGTTCTTC. Residues: CASRNPGSTDGDEQFF.

A few counts support this clonotype. CDR3 sequence: CASSLAGQISTDTQYF. CDR3 DNA: TGTGCCAGCAGCTTAGCCGGGCAGATTAGCACAGATACGCAGTATTTT. The gene calls are TRBV7-2 and TRBJ2-3, with D uncertain. The V gene lost 0 bases and the J gene lost 0 bases, with 10 bases spanning the gap. Germline lookup yields CDR1 SGHTA and CDR2 FQGNSA. The length of the CDR3 is 16 residues.

The chain combines TRBV9 with TRBJ1-4; D call uncertain. Germline V gives CDR1 SGDLS, CDR2 YYNGEE. V gave up 0 bases and J gave up 8 bases, with 8 bases separating them. CDR3 length equals 13 residues. CDR3 sequence (DNA): TGTGCCAGCAGCGTAGGGAGAGGGGAAAAACTGTTTTTT. Its protein is CASSVGRGEKLFF.

This clonotype was detected only a few times. The chain couples TRBV5-5 to TRBJ2-3; no firm D call. Trimming took 4 bases from V and 6 from J, leaving 9 bases between them. Germline V gene lookup returns CDR1 SGHKS and CDR2 YYEKEE (reference sequence). The CDR3 has 12 residues. In DNA, the CDR3 is TGTGCCAGCAGCCACATCGGGGATACGCAGTATTTT. Protein product: CASSHIGDTQYF.

The chain recombines TRBV25-1 with TRBJ2-2; D remains ambiguous. The CDR3 totals 13 residues. Germline V gene sequence: CDR1 MGHDK, CDR2 SYGVNS. Trimming took off 8 bases at V and 0 bases at J, with 7 bases between the two ends. DNA for the CDR3: TGTGCCAGCGGGCCTCCGAACACCGGGGAGCTGTTTTTT. Residues: CASGPPNTGELFF.

The chain uses TRBV2 and TRBJ2-7, with 7 positions matching TRBD1. Germline V gives CDR1 SNHLY, CDR2 FYNNEI. Trimming cost V 8 bases and J 2 bases; bases outside gene matches: 6. The CDR3 is 13 residues long. The CDR3 DNA is TGTGCCAGCGGGGAGACAGGGCCCTACGAGCAGTACTTC. It yields the protein CASGETGPYEQYF. Full variable domain (remainder filled in from reference TRBV2 and TRBJ2-7): EPEVTQTPSHQVTQMGQEVILRCVPISNHLYFYWYRQILGQKVEFLVSFYNNEISEKSEIFDDQFSVERPDGSNFTLKIRSTKLEDSAMYFCASGETGPYEQYFGPGTRLTVT.

There are a few counts of this clonotype. The gene calls are TRBV10-3 and TRBJ2-3; unclear D gene. CDR1 ENHRY and CDR2 SYGVKD come from the germline V gene. Trimming pared 3 bases from V and 2 bases from J, leaving 12 bases between. The CDR3 runs to 15 residues. CDR3 loop: CAISDYSRDTDTQYF. CDR3 in DNA: TGTGCCATCAGTGACTACAGCCGAGACACAGATACGCAGTATTTT.

Only a few counts were recorded for this clonotype. This rearrangement joins TRBV7-9 to TRBJ2-5; 10 bases are shared with TRBD1. This CDR3 has 17 residues. The J segment lost 6 bases and the V segment lost 0 bases, leaving 10 bases of the junction unmatched. From germline, CDR1 is SEHNR and CDR2 FQNEAQ (reference sequence). As DNA, the CDR3 is TGTGCCAGCAGCTTAGCGTGGAGAGACAGGGGGCATCAGACCCAGTACTTC. It yields the protein CASSLAWRDRGHQTQYF.

The V and J genes are TRBV29-1 and TRBJ1-1; D not certain. This CDR3 spans 12 amino acids. The germline V gene has CDR1 SQVTM and CDR2 ANQGSEA. Trimming cost V 4 bases and J 1 base, with 7 bases left between them. The CDR3 DNA sequence: TGCAGCGTTGCCGCCCAGAACACTGAAGCTTTCTTT. The encoded protein is CSVAAQNTEAFF. Together with reference TRBV29-1 and TRBJ1-1, the CDR3 gives the full variable domain: SAVISQKPSRDICQRGTSLTIQCQVDSQVTMMFWYRQQPGQSLTLIATANQGSEATYESGFVIDKFPISRPNLTFSTLTVSNMSPEDSSIYLCSVAAQNTEAFFGQGTRLTVV.

Details on this clonotype: An end of the junction does not agree with germline; a read error may underlie this. This chain uses TRBV20-1 with TRBJ1-5, with D maybe TRBD1 (5 bases). CDR3 length: 15 amino acids. Germline CDR1 and CDR2: DFQATT and SNEGSKA (reference sequence). The CDR3 here is CSTRLVGVGDQPQHF. The CDR3 DNA sequence: TGCAGTACTAGGCTGGTGGGGGTGGGCGATCAGCCCCAGCATTTT.

Of note for this clonotype: This may come from a read error, since a much larger clone is one base off. The rearrangement joins TRBV29-1 to TRBJ2-3; 7 positions agree with TRBD2. This CDR3 region has 13 residues. V dropped 3 bases and J dropped 8; count of bases not matched to a gene: 8. Per the germline V gene, CDR1 is SQVTM and CDR2 is ANQGSEA. The DNA of the CDR3 is TGCAGCGTTGAGCTAGCGGCAGTAGGTACGCAGTATTTT. This translates into CSVELAAVGTQYF.

V gene TRBV7-9 combines with J gene TRBJ2-2, with 7 bases that match TRBD1. The CDR3 has 16 residues. Germline values: CDR1 SEHNR, CDR2 FQNEAQ (reference sequence). Trimming at V came to 5 bases and at J to 5 bases, leaving 11 bases not matched to a gene. The CDR3 sequence is CASSPRTGGGTGELFF. CDR3 DNA sequence: TGTGCCAGCAGCCCCCGGACAGGTGGGGGTACCGGGGAGCTGTTTTTT.